This T cell receptor beta chain was sequenced in a study of beta chain features in type 1 diabetes (dated by TCRdb to about 2018). For the study in its entirety: Mean age, gender distribution, total cell number and subset yield were not different between patients and healthy donors. A total of roughly 110 million sorted cells were examined across all samples, and the number of cells per subset was strongly correlated with RNA yield. The study compared TCRB repertoires of sorted circulating CD4+ T cell subsets between recently diagnosed type 1 diabetes patients and matched healthy donors. Naive and central memory subsets were obtained from all 30 or so donors, but regulatory and stem cell-like memory subsets were isolated from only 8 patients and roughly 8 healthy donors.

The entire amount of isolated RNA was reverse transcribed using the High Capacity cDNA Reverse Transcription Kit, so the sequenced TCRB transcripts were expressed ones. Deep immunoSEQ sequencing was performed on naive, central memory and regulatory T cell samples, with an average of roughly 3.6 million total reads per sample. Sorted cells were lysed in RLT buffer, and RNA was extracted using DNase-treated RNeasy Micro or Mini kits according to cell number. To prevent cross-contamination, every cell subset was processed on its own, while patient and healthy donor samples were processed together. The immunoSEQ multiplex PCR was used to amplify TCRB sequences from cDNA, yielding 87-bp fragments that span the CDR3 region. Sequencing of the amplicons was performed on the Illumina HiSeq platform. The published analysis was carried out like this. PCR bias was corrected computationally using synthetic template baselines, and reads within Hamming distance 2 were collapsed, with unmergeable singletons discarded. Reads were aligned to IMGT to assign V, D and J genes, CDR3 length, and insertions or deletions at six rearrangement sites. Within each subset, clonotype counts were normalized to the number of sorted cells before true diversity and Gini coefficients were calculated with the tcR R package. The overlap coefficient, calculated on TCRB nucleotide sequences, was used to measure repertoire sharing. As a proxy for the pre-selection repertoire, out-of-frame TCRB sequences from naive cells were analyzed. Entries here come from immuneACCESS through TCRdb and include only in-frame sequences with V and J called. Some clones fail to appear in such tables; in the studies checked, an unresolved V gene covers under half of the shortfall, and the cause of the remainder is unknown. The DNA gave D and trimming, while V, J and clone size come from that table. The table for this sample lists under 300,000 clones; approximately 24% of them were counted only once. The ten largest clones take up about 0.011% of the sample.

On this clone: It has no known antigen specificity. Per-base qualities were not stored, and no clone one base away is much larger.

Via the germline V gene, CDR1 is KGHSH and CDR2 LQKENI. The CDR3 runs 15 amino acids, cysteine and phenylalanine included. Only CDR3 DNA remains: 45 bases, in frame from the first base. Trimming leaves V shorter by 3 bases and J shorter by 8 bases, with the junction holding 12 bases beyond the gene matches. General study outcomes and caveats: Naive, central memory and regulatory TCRB repertoires appeared more similar among patients than among healthy donors. Shorter templates might be favored by PCR, yet because patient and control samples were amplified and corrected together, any such skew would affect both groups equally. Only small numbers of individuals were included in the HLA sub-analyses, which left unresolved whether HLA type had any influence on TCRB rearrangement. Type 1 diabetes patients showed a moderate but significant shortening of TCRB CDR3 length in all four CD4+ subsets. Because cDNA rather than genomic DNA was sequenced, highly expressing activated cells could have been over-represented, although no difference in activation and CD3 levels was found between groups. At VDJ recombination sites, patients with type 1 diabetes made fewer insertions and deleted more nucleotides, a pattern implying thymic rearrangement abnormalities.

From each donor, a single peripheral blood sample of 100 to 150 mL on average was drawn into heparinised tubes. Using a panel that included CD45RO, CCR7, CD25, CD127, CD95 and CD27, naive, central memory, regulatory and stem cell-like memory CD4+ T cells were sorted on a BD FACSAria II. All sorted populations exceeded 95% purity. PBMCs were separated immediately by Lymphoprep density gradient centrifugation and were stained directly, without being cultured. To minimize batch effects, samples were stained and sorted in pairs, one healthy donor with one patient per experiment. The sequenced sample was naive CD4+ T cells from blood. What the cell subset or site label conveys for this sample: true naive CD4+ T cells. The source is a woman under 40 with type 1 diabetes. The rearrangement joined TRBV18 to TRBJ1-2; 7 middle bases align to TRBD1. The DNA is TGTGCCAGCTCACCGGGACAGCCCAGCTTATACGGCTACACCTTC. Its amino acids are CASSPGQPSLYGYTF.